In this sample, the clone carrying this T cell receptor beta chain turned up many times. What it binds is unknown. The data stem from a study of early T cells in non-severe SARS-CoV-2 infection. Overall study results and limits: Comparison of clonotypes with VDJdb favored anti-spike CD8 responses while missing private and CD4 specificities.

TCRdb reanalysed the 5' RACE reads using MiXCR and keeps one entry per CDR3 protein. The data show about 61,000 distinct CDR3 sequences, with less than 10% seen just once and 1.2% held by the top ten. Per germline, CDR1 SEHNR and CDR2 FQNEAQ (reference sequence). CDR3 length: 14 amino acids. V shed 3 bases, J shed 5 bases, and the junction held 4 bases outside the gene matches. The J gene is TRBJ2-5, the V gene TRBV7-9, with TRBD2 matching over 9 bases. The specimen sequenced was whole blood. This receptor was taken from an adult who was a healthcare worker with PCR-confirmed SARS-CoV-2 infection or an uninfected control (not recorded which). This chain's CDR3 is CASSLAGGSETQYF. DNA for the CDR3: TGTGCCAGCAGCTTGGCGGGGGGGTCGGAGACCCAGTACTTC.